This T cell receptor beta chain was profiled in a study of cytomegalovirus exposure and HLA in healthy donors. Points from the study as a whole: Later, an analysis found that common viral pathogens appeared to be linked with several of the most significant clusters. Cytomegalovirus-associated status was assigned to about 150 TCR beta chains.

In the case of this clone: Its antigen remains unknown.

With 60 Vbeta and 13 Jbeta primers, the PCR was carried out. Produced via immunoSEQ multiplex PCR; TCRdb's table is partial and in-frame only. The sample shows approximately 89,000 clones, roughly 77% of them seen only once. Germline lookup yields CDR1 MDHEN and CDR2 SYDVKM. The junction had 4 bases not matched to a gene; V was cut back by 11 bases and J by 4 bases. The CDR3 is 11 amino acids. Specimen: PBMCs. The receptor comes from a human donor in good health. The V and J genes are TRBV28 and TRBJ1-1; TRBD1 agrees at 7 bases. The CDR3 DNA sequence: TGTGCCGCGCAGGGGGGCACTGAAGCTTTCTTT. Translation: CAAQGGTEAFF.